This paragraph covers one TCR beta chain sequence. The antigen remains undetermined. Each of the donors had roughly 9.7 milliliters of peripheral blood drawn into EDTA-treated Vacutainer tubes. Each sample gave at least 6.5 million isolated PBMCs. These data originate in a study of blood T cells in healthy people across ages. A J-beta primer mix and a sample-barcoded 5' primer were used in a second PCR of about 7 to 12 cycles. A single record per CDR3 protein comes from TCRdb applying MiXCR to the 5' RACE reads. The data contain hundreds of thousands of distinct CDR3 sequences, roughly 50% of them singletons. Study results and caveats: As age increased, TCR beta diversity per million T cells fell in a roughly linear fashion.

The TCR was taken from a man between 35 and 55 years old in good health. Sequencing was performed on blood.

CDR3 sequence: CASSPTGTDNGEQYF. CDR3 DNA sequence: TGTGCCAGCTCACCTACCGGGACAGATAATGGCGAGCAGTACTTC. The J gene is TRBJ2-4, the V gene TRBV18; 7 nucleotides match TRBD1. With the DNA end fitting TRBJ2-7 better, the J assignment may be wrong. Germline CDR1 is KGHSH and CDR2 is LQKENI. The CDR3 length is 15 residues.